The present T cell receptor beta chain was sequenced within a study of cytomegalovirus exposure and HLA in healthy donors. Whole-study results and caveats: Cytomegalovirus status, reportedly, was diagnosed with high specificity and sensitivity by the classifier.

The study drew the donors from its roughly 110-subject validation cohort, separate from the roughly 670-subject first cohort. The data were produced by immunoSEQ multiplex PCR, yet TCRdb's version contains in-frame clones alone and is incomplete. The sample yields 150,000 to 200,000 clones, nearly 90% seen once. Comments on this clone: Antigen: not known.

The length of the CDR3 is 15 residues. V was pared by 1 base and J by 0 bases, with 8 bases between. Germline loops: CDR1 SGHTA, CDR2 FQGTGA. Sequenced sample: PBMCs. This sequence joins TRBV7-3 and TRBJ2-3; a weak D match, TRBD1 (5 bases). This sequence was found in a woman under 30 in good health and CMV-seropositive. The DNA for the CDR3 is TGTGCCAGCAGCTTAATGGGGCTAAGCACAGATACGCAGTATTTT. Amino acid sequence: CASSLMGLSTDTQYF.